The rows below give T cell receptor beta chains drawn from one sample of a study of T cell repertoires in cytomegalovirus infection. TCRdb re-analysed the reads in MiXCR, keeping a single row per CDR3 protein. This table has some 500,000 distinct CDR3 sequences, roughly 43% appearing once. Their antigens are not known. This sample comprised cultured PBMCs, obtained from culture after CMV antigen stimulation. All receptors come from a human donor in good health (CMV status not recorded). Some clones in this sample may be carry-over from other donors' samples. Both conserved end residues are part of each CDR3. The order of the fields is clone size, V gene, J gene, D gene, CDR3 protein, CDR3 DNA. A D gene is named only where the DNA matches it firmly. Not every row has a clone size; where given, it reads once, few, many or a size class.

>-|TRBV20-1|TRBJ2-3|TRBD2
CSAIVGLAGVADTQYF
TGCAGTGCTATTGTGGGACTAGCGGGAGTGGCAGATACGCAGTATTTT
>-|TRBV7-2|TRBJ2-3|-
CASSLWELGADTQYF
TGTGCCAGCAGCTTATGGGAGCTAGGGGCAGATACGCAGTATTTT
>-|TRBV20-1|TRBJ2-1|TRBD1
CSASRDRVISEQFF
TGCAGTGCTAGCCGGGACAGGGTCATTAGTGAGCAGTTCTTC
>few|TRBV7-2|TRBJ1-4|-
CASSLGLTNEKLFF
TGTGCCAGCAGCCTGGGCCTAACGAATGAAAAACTGTTTTTT
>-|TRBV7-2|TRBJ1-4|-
CASRLGGGEKLFF
TGTGCCAGCCGACTGGGGGGCGGTGAAAAACTGTTTTTT
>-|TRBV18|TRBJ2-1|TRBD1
CASSPPVRGLSYNEQFF
TGTGCCAGCTCACCCCCGGTGAGGGGGCTATCCTACAATGAGCAGTTCTTC
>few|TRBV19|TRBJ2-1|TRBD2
CASSILAGAAYNEQFF
TGTGCCAGTAGTATCCTAGCGGGAGCCGCCTACAATGAGCAGTTCTTC
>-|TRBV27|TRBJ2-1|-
CASSLFSGDYEQFF
TGTGCCAGCAGTTTATTCTCTGGGGACTATGAGCAGTTCTTC
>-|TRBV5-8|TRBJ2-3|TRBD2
CASSSLGLASSTDTQYF
TGTGCCAGCAGCTCCCTTGGACTAGCCTCTAGCACAGATACGCAGTATTTT
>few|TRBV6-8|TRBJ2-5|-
CASKHPYQETQYF
TGTGCCAGCAAACATCCCTATCAAGAGACCCAGTACTTC
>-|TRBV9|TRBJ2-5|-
CASSVGKGVETQYF
TGTGCCAGCAGCGTAGGGAAGGGGGTGGAGACCCAGTACTTC
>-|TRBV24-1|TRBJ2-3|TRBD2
CATSGTSGGDTQYF
TGTGCCACCAGTGGGACTAGCGGGGGTGATACGCAGTATTTT
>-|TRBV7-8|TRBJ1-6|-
CASSLREGNYNSPLHF
TGTGCCAGCAGCTTACGGGAGGGCAACTATAATTCACCCCTCCACTTT
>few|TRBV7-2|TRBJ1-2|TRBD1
CASSLWDSVYGYTF
TGTGCCAGCAGCTTATGGGACAGTGTCTATGGCTACACCTTC
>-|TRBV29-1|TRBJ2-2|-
CSVAHTNTGELFF
TGCAGCGTTGCCCATACGAACACCGGGGAGCTGTTTTTT
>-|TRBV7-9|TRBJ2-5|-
CASSYDGQPQETQYF
TGTGCCAGCAGCTACGATGGCCAGCCCCAAGAGACCCAGTACTTC
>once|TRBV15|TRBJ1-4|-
CATSRGGNNEKLFF
TGTGCCACCAGCAGAGGAGGGAATAATGAAAAACTGTTTTTT
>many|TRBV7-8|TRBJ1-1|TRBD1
CASSLGRGSTEAFF
TGTGCCAGCAGCTTAGGCAGGGGGAGCACTGAAGCTTTCTTT
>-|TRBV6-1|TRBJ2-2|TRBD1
CASSEGQGVSTGELFF
TGTGCCAGCAGTGAAGGACAGGGAGTAAGCACCGGGGAGCTGTTTTTT
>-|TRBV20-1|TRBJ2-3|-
CSARGQGKDTQYF
TGCAGTGCTAGAGGCCAGGGAAAAGATACGCAGTATTTT
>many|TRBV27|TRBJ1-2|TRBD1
CASSLSVSTGRGMGYTF
TGTGCCAGCAGTTTATCAGTCTCGACAGGGCGCGGCATGGGCTACACCTTC
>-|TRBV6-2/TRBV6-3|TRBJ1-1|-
CASSFGRSAFF
TGTGCCAGCAGTTTCGGCCGATCGGCTTTCTTT
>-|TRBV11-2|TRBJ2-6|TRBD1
CASRSGTGGLSSGANVLTF
TGTGCCAGCAGGTCCGGGACAGGGGGATTAAGCTCTGGGGCCAACGTCCTGACTTTC
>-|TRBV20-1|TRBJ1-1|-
CSAVRPSPREAFF
TGCAGTGCCGTGAGACCGTCCCCCCGTGAAGCTTTCTTT
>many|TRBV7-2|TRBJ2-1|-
CASSFSVGPPYNEQFF
TGTGCCAGCAGCTTTTCCGTGGGGCCCCCCTACAATGAGCAGTTCTTC
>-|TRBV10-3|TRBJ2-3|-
CAISEFRTPGENTQYF
TGTGCCATCAGTGAGTTCCGGACTCCAGGGGAAAATACGCAGTATTTT
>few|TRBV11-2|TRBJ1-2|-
CASSLVSFRRRGDGYTF
TGTGCCAGCAGCTTAGTTTCCTTTCGTCGCAGGGGTGACGGCTACACCTTC
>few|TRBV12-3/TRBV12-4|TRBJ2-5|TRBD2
CASSRYGLAGQGTQYF
TGTGCCAGCAGTCGATACGGACTAGCGGGGCAAGGGACCCAGTACTTC
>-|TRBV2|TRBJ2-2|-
CASNGGGRDTGELFF
TGTGCCAGCAACGGGGGAGGCCGCGATACCGGGGAGCTGTTTTTT
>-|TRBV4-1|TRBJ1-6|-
CASSQVLRGRSNSPLHF
TGTGCCAGCAGCCAAGTTTTGAGGGGCCGTAGTAATTCACCCCTCCACTTT
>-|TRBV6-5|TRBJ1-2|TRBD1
CASSVKGTGYYGYTF
TGTGCCAGCAGCGTTAAAGGGACAGGCTACTATGGCTACACCTTC
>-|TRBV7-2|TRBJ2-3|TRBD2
CASSLTAGISTDTQYF
TGTGCCAGCAGCTTAACAGCGGGGATTAGCACAGATACGCAGTATTTT
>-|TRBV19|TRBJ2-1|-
CASRNSPNEQFF
TGTGCCAGTAGGAACAGCCCAAATGAGCAGTTCTTC
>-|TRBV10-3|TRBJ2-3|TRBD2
CAITPSGLAGGTDTQYF
TGTGCCATCACCCCCTCGGGTCTAGCGGGGGGCACAGATACGCAGTATTTT
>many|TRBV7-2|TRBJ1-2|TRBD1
CASSLEASTGPGSYTF
TGTGCCAGCAGCTTAGAGGCTTCGACAGGGCCGGGGAGCTACACCTTC
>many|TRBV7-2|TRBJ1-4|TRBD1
CASSIDRGNEKLFF
TGTGCCAGCAGCATAGACAGGGGTAATGAAAAACTGTTTTTT
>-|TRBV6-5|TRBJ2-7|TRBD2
CASSSSGTSGRNAYEQYF
TGTGCCAGCAGTTCCTCCGGGACTAGCGGGCGTAATGCCTACGAGCAGTACTTC
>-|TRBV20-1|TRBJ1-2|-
CSAREQGGVNYGYTF
TGCAGTGCTAGAGAACAAGGTGGGGTTAACTATGGCTACACCTTC
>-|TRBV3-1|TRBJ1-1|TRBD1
CASRYRGYAEAFF
TGTGCCAGCAGGTACAGGGGGTACGCTGAAGCTTTCTTT
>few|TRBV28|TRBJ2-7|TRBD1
CASSYEIAGTGYGEQYF
TGTGCCAGCAGTTACGAAATAGCCGGGACAGGGTACGGCGAGCAGTACTTC
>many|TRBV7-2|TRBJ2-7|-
CASSLRGGLSYEQYF
TGTGCCAGCAGCCTCAGGGGGGGGCTATCCTACGAGCAGTACTTC
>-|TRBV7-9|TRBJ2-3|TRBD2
CASSPILLAGVGDTQYF
TGTGCCAGCAGCCCCATCTTACTAGCGGGGGTCGGGGATACGCAGTATTTT
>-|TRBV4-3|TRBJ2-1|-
CASSQGAQNEQFF
TGCGCCAGCAGCCAGGGAGCCCAGAATGAGCAGTTCTTC
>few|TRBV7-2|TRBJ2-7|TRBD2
CASSDLGLAGGRREQYF
TGTGCCAGCAGCGACCTGGGACTAGCGGGAGGACGACGTGAGCAGTACTTC
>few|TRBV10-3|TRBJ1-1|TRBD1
CAISEDRGMNTEAFF
TGTGCCATCAGTGAGGACAGGGGGATGAACACTGAAGCTTTCTTT
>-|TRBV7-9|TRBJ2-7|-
CASSLGWTTIYEQYF
TGTGCCAGCAGCTTAGGGTGGACTACCATCTACGAGCAGTACTTC
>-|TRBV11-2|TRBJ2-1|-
CASSLSDYPYYNEQFF
TGTGCCAGCAGCTTATCTGACTACCCCTACTACAATGAGCAGTTCTTC
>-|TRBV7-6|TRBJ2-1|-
CASSLRTSEQFF
TGTGCCAGCAGCCTCAGGACGTCCGAGCAGTTCTTC
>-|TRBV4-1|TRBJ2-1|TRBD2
CASSHRLAGNNEQFF
TGCGCCAGCAGCCACCGACTAGCGGGAAACAATGAGCAGTTCTTC
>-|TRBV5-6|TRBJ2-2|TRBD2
CASSLSGTSGPNTGELFF
TGTGCCAGCAGCTTGTCCGGGACTAGCGGACCTAACACCGGGGAGCTGTTTTTT